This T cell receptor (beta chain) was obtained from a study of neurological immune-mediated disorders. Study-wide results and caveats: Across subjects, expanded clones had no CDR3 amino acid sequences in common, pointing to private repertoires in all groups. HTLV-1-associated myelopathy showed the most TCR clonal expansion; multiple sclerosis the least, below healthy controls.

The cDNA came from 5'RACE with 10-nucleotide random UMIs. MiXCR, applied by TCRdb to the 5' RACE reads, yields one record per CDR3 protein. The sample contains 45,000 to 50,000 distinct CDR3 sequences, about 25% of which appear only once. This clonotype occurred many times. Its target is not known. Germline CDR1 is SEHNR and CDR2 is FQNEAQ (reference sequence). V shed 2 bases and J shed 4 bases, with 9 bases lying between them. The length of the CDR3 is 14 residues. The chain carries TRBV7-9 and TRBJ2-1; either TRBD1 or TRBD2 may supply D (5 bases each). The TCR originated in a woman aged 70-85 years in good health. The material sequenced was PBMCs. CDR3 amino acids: CASSLTWGYNEQFF. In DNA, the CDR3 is TGTGCCAGCAGCTTAACATGGGGGTACAATGAGCAGTTCTTC.